A selection of T cell receptor beta chains follows, all from one sample in a study of blood T cell repertoires in COVID-19. Assay used: immunoSEQ multiplex PCR; TCRdb lists only in-frame clones, some missing. The sample lists 300,000 or so clones, more than 75% occurring once. Sequencing used peripheral blood. The receptors derive from a woman aged 45-65 years who had recovered from COVID-19. Both conserved end residues are part of each CDR3. Fields, in order: CDR3 protein, CDR3 DNA, clone size, J gene, V gene, D gene. D genes are given only for firm matches. For some rows the clone size is stated as once, few or many, or as a class when expanded; others skip it.

CDR3 protein: CASSEYIEGAEGYTF; CDR3 DNA: TGTGCCAGCAGTGAATATATAGAGGGGGCGGAAGGCTACACCTTC; clone size: NA; J gene: TRBJ1-2; V gene: TRBV25-1; D gene: TRBD1
CDR3 protein: CASSPQTGPTTLGDEQYF; CDR3 DNA: TGTGCCAGCAGCCCCCAGACAGGCCCGACTACCCTAGGGGACGAGCAGTACTTC; clone size: NA; J gene: TRBJ2-7; V gene: TRBV12-1; D gene: NA
CDR3 protein: CASSVGLAGGTDTQYF; CDR3 DNA: TGTGCCAGCAGCGTTGGACTAGCGGGAGGGACAGATACGCAGTATTTT; clone size: NA; J gene: TRBJ2-3; V gene: TRBV9; D gene: TRBD2
CDR3 protein: CASSGAGGNEQFF; CDR3 DNA: TGTGCCAGCAGCGGGGCAGGGGGGAATGAGCAGTTCTTC; clone size: NA; J gene: TRBJ2-1; V gene: TRBV6-5; D gene: NA
CDR3 protein: CASSQDLQETQYF; CDR3 DNA: TGTGCCAGCAGCCAAGATCTCCAAGAGACCCAGTACTTC; clone size: NA; J gene: TRBJ2-5; V gene: TRBV3-1/TRBV3-2; D gene: NA
CDR3 protein: CASSLNGGIGEKLFF; CDR3 DNA: TGCGCCAGCAGCTTGAATGGCGGGATCGGGGAAAAACTGTTTTTT; clone size: NA; J gene: TRBJ1-4; V gene: TRBV5-1; D gene: NA
CDR3 protein: CASSPLGLTGGGTEAFF; CDR3 DNA: TGTGCCAGCAGCCCACTCGGTCTGACAGGGGGAGGCACTGAAGCTTTCTTT; clone size: NA; J gene: TRBJ1-1; V gene: TRBV3-1/TRBV3-2; D gene: TRBD1
CDR3 protein: CASSLVDIYGYTF; CDR3 DNA: TGTGCCAGCAGCTTAGTAGACATATATGGCTACACCTTC; clone size: NA; J gene: TRBJ1-2; V gene: TRBV7-2; D gene: NA
CDR3 protein: CASSLLGSATENEKLFF; CDR3 DNA: TGTGCCAGCAGTTTATTAGGCAGCGCGACGGAGAATGAAAAACTGTTTTTT; clone size: NA; J gene: TRBJ1-4; V gene: TRBV28; D gene: NA
CDR3 protein: CASSPLLATSGGDEQFF; CDR3 DNA: TGTGCCAGCAGCCCCCTTTTGGCAACTAGCGGGGGGGATGAGCAGTTCTTC; clone size: NA; J gene: TRBJ2-1; V gene: TRBV9; D gene: TRBD2
CDR3 protein: CTSSQGTSGSNNEQFF; CDR3 DNA: TGCACCAGCAGCCAAGGTACAAGCGGCTCCAACAATGAGCAGTTCTTC; clone size: NA; J gene: TRBJ2-1; V gene: TRBV1; D gene: NA
CDR3 protein: CASSTVAQGTDTQYF; CDR3 DNA: TGTGCCAGTAGTACGGTGGCCCAGGGCACAGATACGCAGTATTTT; clone size: NA; J gene: TRBJ2-3; V gene: TRBV19; D gene: NA
CDR3 protein: CASILQGRGPQHF; CDR3 DNA: TGTGCCAGCATCCTACAGGGACGCGGGCCCCAGCATTTT; clone size: NA; J gene: TRBJ1-5; V gene: TRBV6-5; D gene: NA
CDR3 protein: CASSQGQGVYYGYTF; CDR3 DNA: TGTGCCAGCAGCCAAGGGCAGGGGGTATACTATGGCTACACCTTC; clone size: NA; J gene: TRBJ1-2; V gene: TRBV3-1/TRBV3-2; D gene: TRBD1
CDR3 protein: CASHFRSAGELFF; CDR3 DNA: TGTGCCAGCCACTTCAGGTCCGCCGGGGAGCTGTTTTTT; clone size: NA; J gene: TRBJ2-2; V gene: TRBV2; D gene: NA
CDR3 protein: CAWVRDRGSPLHF; CDR3 DNA: TGTGCCTGGGTCCGGGACAGGGGTTCACCCCTCCACTTT; clone size: NA; J gene: TRBJ1-6; V gene: TRBV30; D gene: TRBD1
CDR3 protein: CASSQDRDFPYEQYF; CDR3 DNA: TGTGCCAGCAGTCAGGACAGGGATTTTCCCTACGAGCAGTACTTC; clone size: NA; J gene: TRBJ2-7; V gene: TRBV27; D gene: TRBD1
CDR3 protein: CASSQEVRGYEQYF; CDR3 DNA: TGTGCCAGCAGCCAAGAGGTCAGGGGCTACGAGCAGTACTTC; clone size: NA; J gene: TRBJ2-7; V gene: TRBV3-1/TRBV3-2; D gene: NA
CDR3 protein: CASSSDWRANTEAFF; CDR3 DNA: TGTGCCAGCAGTTCCGATTGGAGAGCTAACACTGAAGCTTTCTTT; clone size: NA; J gene: TRBJ1-1; V gene: TRBV28; D gene: NA
CDR3 protein: CASSGTRGSGELFF; CDR3 DNA: TGTGCCAGCAGCGGGACTAGGGGTTCCGGGGAGCTGTTTTTT; clone size: once; J gene: TRBJ2-2; V gene: TRBV11-3; D gene: TRBD2
CDR3 protein: CASSRDMDREKSLHF; CDR3 DNA: TGTGCCAGCAGTCGAGACATGGACAGGGAGAAGAGTCTCCACTTT; clone size: few; J gene: TRBJ1-6; V gene: TRBV7-8; D gene: TRBD1
CDR3 protein: CASSESGAPTGYTF; CDR3 DNA: TGCGCCAGCAGTGAGTCTGGAGCCCCTACTGGCTACACCTTC; clone size: NA; J gene: TRBJ1-2; V gene: TRBV10-1; D gene: NA
CDR3 protein: CASCRDRGSGELFF; CDR3 DNA: TGTGCCAGTTGCCGGGACAGGGGTTCCGGGGAGCTGTTTTTT; clone size: NA; J gene: TRBJ2-2; V gene: TRBV27; D gene: TRBD1
CDR3 protein: CSASRQGLHNEQFF; CDR3 DNA: TGCAGTGCTAGTCGTCAGGGACTACACAATGAGCAGTTCTTC; clone size: NA; J gene: TRBJ2-1; V gene: TRBV20-1; D gene: TRBD2
CDR3 protein: CASGQGRLPAFF; CDR3 DNA: TGTGCCAGCGGACAGGGTAGGTTGCCCGCTTTCTTT; clone size: NA; J gene: TRBJ1-1; V gene: TRBV6-6; D gene: TRBD1
CDR3 protein: CASGGGLARKETQYF; CDR3 DNA: TGTGCCAGCGGAGGGGGACTAGCGAGAAAAGAGACCCAGTACTTC; clone size: NA; J gene: TRBJ2-5; V gene: TRBV28; D gene: TRBD2
CDR3 protein: CASSVLAGDTQYF; CDR3 DNA: TGCGCCAGCAGCGTACTAGCCGGAGATACGCAGTATTTT; clone size: NA; J gene: TRBJ2-3; V gene: TRBV5-1; D gene: NA
CDR3 protein: CASSSSGFTGELFF; CDR3 DNA: TGTGCCAGCAGTTCATCCGGGTTCACCGGGGAGCTGTTTTTT; clone size: NA; J gene: TRBJ2-2; V gene: TRBV6-2/TRBV6-3; D gene: NA
CDR3 protein: CASSPTGRSSNEKLFF; CDR3 DNA: TGTGCCAGCTCACCAACAGGGCGGTCGTCAAATGAAAAACTGTTTTTT; clone size: NA; J gene: TRBJ1-4; V gene: TRBV18; D gene: NA
CDR3 protein: CASSIHSGGNNEQFF; CDR3 DNA: TGTGCCAGCAGTATCCATAGCGGGGGAAACAATGAGCAGTTCTTC; clone size: once; J gene: TRBJ2-1; V gene: TRBV28; D gene: TRBD2
CDR3 protein: CASSNTGIGYTF; CDR3 DNA: TGTGCCAGCAGTAACACAGGGATAGGCTACACCTTC; clone size: many; J gene: TRBJ1-2; V gene: TRBV12-3/TRBV12-4; D gene: NA
CDR3 protein: CASSQTSREQFF; CDR3 DNA: TGTGCCAGCAGCCAGACTAGCAGAGAGCAGTTCTTC; clone size: NA; J gene: TRBJ2-1; V gene: TRBV12-3/TRBV12-4; D gene: TRBD2
CDR3 protein: CASSQDPRTGELFF; CDR3 DNA: TGCGCCAGCAGCCAAGACCCTAGGACCGGGGAGCTGTTTTTT; clone size: NA; J gene: TRBJ2-2; V gene: TRBV4-3; D gene: NA
CDR3 protein: CASTRSRILGQRKAFF; CDR3 DNA: TGTGCCAGCACCCGCAGTCGGATTTTGGGGCAAAGGAAAGCTTTCTTT; clone size: once; J gene: TRBJ1-1; V gene: TRBV28; D gene: NA
CDR3 protein: CASTQDRVGTEAFF; CDR3 DNA: TGTGCCAGCACCCAAGACAGGGTGGGGACTGAAGCTTTCTTT; clone size: NA; J gene: TRBJ1-1; V gene: TRBV6-5; D gene: TRBD1
CDR3 protein: CASSKGTSGNTGELFF; CDR3 DNA: TGTGCCAGCAGCAAAGGGACTAGCGGTAACACCGGGGAGCTGTTTTTT; clone size: NA; J gene: TRBJ2-2; V gene: TRBV7-2; D gene: TRBD2
CDR3 protein: CASSRSRGSNTGELFF; CDR3 DNA: TGTGCCAGCAGCCGTTCCAGGGGATCGAACACCGGGGAGCTGTTTTTT; clone size: NA; J gene: TRBJ2-2; V gene: TRBV7-9; D gene: NA
CDR3 protein: CASSMDRGNTEAFF; CDR3 DNA: TGTGCCAGCAGCATGGACAGGGGGAACACTGAAGCTTTCTTT; clone size: few; J gene: TRBJ1-1; V gene: TRBV5-4; D gene: TRBD1
CDR3 protein: CASSLSYQETQYF; CDR3 DNA: TGTGCCAGCAGCTTGAGCTACCAAGAGACCCAGTACTTC; clone size: NA; J gene: TRBJ2-5; V gene: TRBV5-6; D gene: NA
CDR3 protein: CASSFQDYSYNEQFF; CDR3 DNA: TGTGCCAGCAGCTTCCAGGATTACTCCTACAATGAGCAGTTCTTC; clone size: NA; J gene: TRBJ2-1; V gene: TRBV7-2; D gene: NA
CDR3 protein: CASSPLGVYNEQFF; CDR3 DNA: TGCGCCAGCAGCCCATTGGGAGTTTACAATGAGCAGTTCTTC; clone size: NA; J gene: TRBJ2-1; V gene: TRBV4-1; D gene: NA
CDR3 protein: CASSTTGEYGYTF; CDR3 DNA: TGTGCCAGCTCGACGACGGGAGAGTATGGCTACACCTTC; clone size: few; J gene: TRBJ1-2; V gene: TRBV18; D gene: NA